Included here is one T cell receptor (beta chain) sequence, with context. As yet, its antigen is unknown. Alongside blood RNA obtained from unsorted whole blood, germline DNA was also extracted. Germline CDR1 and CDR2: DFQATT and SNEGSKA (reference sequence). The ends lost 0 bases at V and 5 bases at J; junction bases unmatched: 12. The length of the CDR3 is 16 residues. The sample originates from a study of tumor-infiltrating lymphocytes in primary liver carcinoma. The wider study: Resection treated the patients' primary liver carcinoma.

Regarding the study as a whole: Relative to tumor region pairs, the tumor-adjacent and tumor-blood pairs showed overlap that was lower.

From 500 to 600 ng of total RNA, TCR beta-specific cDNA was reverse-transcribed using a constant-region primer. Libraries covering TCR beta were generated through three nested multiplex PCR rounds (using a slightly modified ARM-PCR). Investigators reported that the first two PCR rounds, at 10 to 11 cycles each, used TRBV1-TRBV30 forward primers with a C-beta reverse primer. TCRdb itself ran the multiplex PCR reads through MiXCR, one entry per CDR3 protein. Altogether 330,000 or so distinct CDR3 sequences are present, around three fifths being singletons, with the ten largest covering about 6.3%. The sequence derives from a man between 40 and 49 years old with primary liver carcinoma and hepatitis B virus infection. The chain joins TRBV20-1 to TRBJ2-5; 7 bases line up with TRBD2. Sequenced input: peripheral blood. The CDR3 is CSARDLGGSGFETQYF. CDR3 in DNA: TGCAGTGCTAGAGATTTGGGCGGGAGTGGTTTCGAGACCCAGTACTTC.